This T cell receptor (beta chain) emerged from a study of blood T cell repertoires in COVID-19 (dated by TCRdb to the early 2020s). Background for the entire study: The collaborator samples originated in the United States, Italy and Spain and spanned the acute and convalescent phases of COVID-19. Deeply sampled blood TCRbeta repertoires from subjects exposed to, actively infected with, or recovered from COVID-19 were included in the dataset. Where available, HLA class I and class II types were obtained from metadata supplied by the sample provider rather than from assay-based typing. The material from the prospective study consisted of cDNA or gDNA derived from T cells, B-cell-depleted T cells, or PBMCs. The samples were drawn from the first 160 participants of the ongoing ImmuneRACE study and from 950 to 1,500 subjects provided by 6 global collaborators. The sample metadata nearly always contained a de-identified subject ID, COVID-19 status, age in years and sex. The repertoires were released in a freely available public database meant as a resource for research on the immune response to SARS-CoV-2. The paper's findings and limits, for the study overall: How much clinical and demographic metadata was included differed by source and by participant, and the metadata was provided uncurated.

Per the germline V gene, KGHSH is the CDR1 and LQKENI is the CDR2. The trim is 0 bases for V and 3 bases for J, with a gap of 9 bases between the germline ends. The cysteine opens and the phenylalanine closes a CDR3 of 16 amino acids. Just CDR3 DNA is preserved here, 48 bases in frame from base 1. Comment on this clone: Its cognate antigen has yet to be identified. Base qualities are not at hand, and no much larger clone is one base apart.

Each collaborating institution followed its own protocols to collect whole blood in K2EDTA tubes. Collaborator samples were shipped for TCRbeta analysis as frozen whole blood, isolated PBMCs, or DNA extracted from either sample type. The immunoSEQ Assay, a bias-controlled multiplex PCR, was used to amplify TCRbeta CDR3 regions from genomic DNA. Concerning the study's data processing: Nucleated cell counts per sample were estimated from amplification of reference gene primers within the assay. Sequence reads were collapsed and filtered to measure the absolute abundance of every unique TCRbeta CDR3 rearrangement. For each sample, productive Simpson clonality was calculated as the square root of Simpson's diversity index across productive rearrangements. In TCRdb, the immuneACCESS table is reduced to in-frame sequences with V and J assigned. These tables do not hold every clone; where another copy was compared, an unresolved V gene accounts for under half, and the others remain unexplained. V and J calls and clone size are as listed in that table; D and trimming were resolved from the DNA. This sample is represented by roughly 140,000 clones; 85% to 90% of them were singletons. Around 16% of the sample goes to the ten largest clones.

The sample taken for sequencing was peripheral blood. This receptor chain uses TRBV18 and TRBJ2-6; TRBD2 could be the D gene, as 5 bases match. The clonotype was recovered from a woman between 35 and 50 years old with acute or convalescent COVID-19. The CDR3 protein is CASSPPVRDGANVLTF. The nucleotide sequence reads TGTGCCAGCTCACCACCGGTCCGGGATGGGGCCAACGTCCTGACTTTC.